Listed below are T cell receptor beta chains from one sample, sequenced in a study of CD8 T cells in Susac syndrome. One entry per CDR3 protein results from TCRdb running MiXCR on the immunoSEQ multiplex PCR reads. The sample records 150,000 to 200,000 distinct CDR3 sequences, around 94% being singletons. Sequences were obtained from CD4+ T cells from PBMCs. These receptors were collected from a human donor in good health. Each CDR3 is given with its conserved first and last residue. The D gene is left open where the match is weak. Some rows mark clone size as missing; the rest say once, few, many or name a class of expanded clone.

TRBD2	TRBJ2-1	TRBV7-3	NA	TGTGCCAGCAGCTCCAGACTAGCGGGGGGGAATGATGAGCAGTTCTTC	CASSSRLAGGNDEQFF
NA	TRBJ2-3	TRBV20-1	NA	TGCAGTGCCCCTGCCACGAATACGCAGTATTTT	CSAPATNTQYF
TRBD1	TRBJ1-2	TRBV29-1	NA	TGCAGCGTGGACAGGGGGTTTCCTAACTATGGCTACACCTTC	CSVDRGFPNYGYTF
TRBD2	TRBJ2-7	TRBV5-1	few	TGTGCCAGCAGTCTAGCGGGGGACTCCTACGAGCAGTACTTC	CASSLAGDSYEQYF
TRBD1	TRBJ1-5	TRBV29-1	NA	TGCAGCGTTTCCGGGACAGGGGATCAGCCCCAGCATTTT	CSVSGTGDQPQHF
NA	TRBJ2-3	TRBV3-1	NA	TGTGCCAGCAGCGACGGAAAGACGTGGGGCACAGATACGCAGTATTTT	CASSDGKTWGTDTQYF
NA	TRBJ1-5	TRBV21-1	NA	TGTGCCGGCAGTAAGTCCCATTATAGCAATCAGCCCCAGCATTTT	CAGSKSHYSNQPQHF
TRBD1	TRBJ2-7	TRBV7-3	NA	TGTGCCAGCAGCCCGACCGGACAGGGACACGAGCAGTACTTC	CASSPTGQGHEQYF
NA	TRBJ2-1	TRBV7-2	NA	TGTGCCAGCAGCCAATCTGACTACAATGAGCAGTTCTTC	CASSQSDYNEQFF
NA	TRBJ1-6	TRBV12-3/TRBV12-4	NA	TGTGCCAGCACCCTCTCGGGGGCCGATAATTCACCCCTCCACTTT	CASTLSGADNSPLHF
TRBD1	TRBJ1-6	TRBV7-8	once	TGTGCCAGCAGCCAGGACAGGGGTGATTCACCCCTCCACTTT	CASSQDRGDSPLHF
NA	TRBJ1-2	TRBV7-2	NA	TGTGCCAGCAGCACCCGACAGGCAGGGTATGGCTACACCTTC	CASSTRQAGYGYTF
TRBD1	TRBJ2-3	TRBV15	NA	TGTGCCACCGGGGACAGAATCACAGATACGCAGTATTTT	CATGDRITDTQYF
NA	TRBJ2-1	TRBV20-1	NA	TGCAGTGCTCTACCTAGCGCAAGCTCCTACAATGAGCAGTTCTTC	CSALPSASSYNEQFF
NA	TRBJ2-7	TRBV27	NA	TGTGCCAGCAGGGGGGACGGGGGATTCTACGAGCAGTACTTC	CASRGDGGFYEQYF
NA	TRBJ2-2	TRBV19	NA	TGTGCCAGTAGAGTAGGACTCACGAACACCGGGGAGCTGTTTTTT	CASRVGLTNTGELFF
NA	TRBJ2-7	TRBV15	NA	TGTGCCACCGCGCAGAATACCTACGAGCAGTACTTC	CATAQNTYEQYF